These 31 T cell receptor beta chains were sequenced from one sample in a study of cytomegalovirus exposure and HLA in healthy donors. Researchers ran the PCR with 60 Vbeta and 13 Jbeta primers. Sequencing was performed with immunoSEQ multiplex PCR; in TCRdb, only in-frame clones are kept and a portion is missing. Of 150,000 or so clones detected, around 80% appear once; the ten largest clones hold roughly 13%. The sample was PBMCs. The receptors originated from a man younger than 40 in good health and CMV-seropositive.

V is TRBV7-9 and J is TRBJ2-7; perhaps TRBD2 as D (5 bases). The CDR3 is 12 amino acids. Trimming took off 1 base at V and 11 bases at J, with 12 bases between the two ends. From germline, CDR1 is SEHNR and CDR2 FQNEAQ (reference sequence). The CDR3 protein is CASSLGRGREYF. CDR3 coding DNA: TGTGCCAGCAGCTTAGGGAGAGGGCGGGAGTACTTC.

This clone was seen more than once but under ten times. CDR3 bases: TGTGCCAGCAGTGAGACAGGGGGAGGCTACACCTTC. Amino acid sequence: CASSETGGGYTF. The genes are TRBV2 and TRBJ1-2; 9 nucleotides align to TRBD1. This CDR3 comprises 12 residues. Trimming cost V 3 bases and J 8 bases; bases outside gene matches: 1. Germline-derived CDR1 and CDR2 are SNHLY and FYNNEI.

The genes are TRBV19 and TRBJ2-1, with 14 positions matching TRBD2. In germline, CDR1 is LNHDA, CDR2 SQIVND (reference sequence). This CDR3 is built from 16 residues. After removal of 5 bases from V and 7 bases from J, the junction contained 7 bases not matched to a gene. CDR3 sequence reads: CASSFRLAGGQNEQFF. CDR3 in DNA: TGTGCCAGTAGTTTTCGACTAGCGGGAGGGCAAAATGAGCAGTTCTTC. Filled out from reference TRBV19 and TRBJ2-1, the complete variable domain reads DGGITQSPKYLFRKEGQNVTLSCEQNLNHDAMYWYRQDPGQGLRLIYYSQIVNDFQKGDIAEGYSVSREKKESFPLTVTSAQKNPTAFYLCASSFRLAGGQNEQFFGPGTRLTVL.

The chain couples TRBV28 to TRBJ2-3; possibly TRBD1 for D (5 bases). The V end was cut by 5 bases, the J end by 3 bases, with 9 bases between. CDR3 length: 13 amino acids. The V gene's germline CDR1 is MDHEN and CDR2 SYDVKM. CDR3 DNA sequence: TGTGCCAGCAGTATTCCAGGGACAGATACGCAGTATTTT. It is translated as CASSIPGTDTQYF.

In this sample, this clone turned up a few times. In DNA form, the CDR3 reads TGTGCCAGCAGCATTAGCGGGAGCTCCTACGAGCAGTACTTC. Amino acids: CASSISGSSYEQYF. The chain joins TRBV9 to TRBJ2-7; 9 positions match TRBD2. The CDR3 runs 14 residues. CDR1 is SGDLS and CDR2 is YYNGEE in the germline V gene. J gave up 0 bases and V 4 bases, and 2 bases lay outside the gene matches.

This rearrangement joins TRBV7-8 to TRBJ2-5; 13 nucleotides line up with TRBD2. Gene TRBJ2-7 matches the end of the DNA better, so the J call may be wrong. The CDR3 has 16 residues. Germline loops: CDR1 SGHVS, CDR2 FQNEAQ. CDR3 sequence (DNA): TGTGCCAGCAGCTCTAGGACTAGCGGGAGTTTATACGAGCAGTACTTC. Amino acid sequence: CASSSRTSGSLYEQYF.

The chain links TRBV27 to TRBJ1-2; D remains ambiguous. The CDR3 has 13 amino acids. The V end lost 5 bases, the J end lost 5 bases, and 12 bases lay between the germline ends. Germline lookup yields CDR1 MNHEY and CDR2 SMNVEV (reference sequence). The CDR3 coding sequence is TGTGCCAGCAGTCCGAGACTTACTTATGGCTACACCTTC. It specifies CASSPRLTYGYTF.

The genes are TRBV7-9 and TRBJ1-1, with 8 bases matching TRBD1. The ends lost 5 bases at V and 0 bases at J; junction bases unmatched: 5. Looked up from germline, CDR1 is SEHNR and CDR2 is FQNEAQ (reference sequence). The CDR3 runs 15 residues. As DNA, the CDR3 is TGTGCCAGCAGCCTTGGGGACAGGTTGAACACTGAAGCTTTCTTT. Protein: CASSLGDRLNTEAFF.

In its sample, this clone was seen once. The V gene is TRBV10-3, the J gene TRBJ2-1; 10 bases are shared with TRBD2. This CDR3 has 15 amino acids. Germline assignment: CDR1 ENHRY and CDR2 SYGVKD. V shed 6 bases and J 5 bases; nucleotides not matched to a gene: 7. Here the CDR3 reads CAISLGTSADNEQFF. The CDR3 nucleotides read TGTGCCATCAGCTTAGGGACTAGCGCAGACAATGAGCAGTTCTTC.

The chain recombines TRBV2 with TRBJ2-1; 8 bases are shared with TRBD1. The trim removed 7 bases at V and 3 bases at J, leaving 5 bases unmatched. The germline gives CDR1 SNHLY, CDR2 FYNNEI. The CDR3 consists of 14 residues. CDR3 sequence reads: CASTTTGDYNEQFF. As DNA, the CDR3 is TGTGCCAGCACCACGACAGGGGACTACAATGAGCAGTTCTTC. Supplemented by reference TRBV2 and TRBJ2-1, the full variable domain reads EPEVTQTPSHQVTQMGQEVILRCVPISNHLYFYWYRQILGQKVEFLVSFYNNEISEKSEIFDDQFSVERPDGSNFTLKIRSTKLEDSAMYFCASTTTGDYNEQFFGPGTRLTVL.

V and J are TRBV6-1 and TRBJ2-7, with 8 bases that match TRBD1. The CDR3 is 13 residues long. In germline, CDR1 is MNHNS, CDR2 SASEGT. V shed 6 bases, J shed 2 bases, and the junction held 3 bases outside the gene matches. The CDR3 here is CASRQQGAYEQYF. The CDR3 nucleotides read TGTGCCAGCAGACAACAGGGGGCCTACGAGCAGTACTTC.

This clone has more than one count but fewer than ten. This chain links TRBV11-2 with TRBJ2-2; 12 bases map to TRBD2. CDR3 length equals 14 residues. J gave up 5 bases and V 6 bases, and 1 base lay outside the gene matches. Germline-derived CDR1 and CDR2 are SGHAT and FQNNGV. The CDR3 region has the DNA TGTGCCAGCAGTCTAGCGGGAGGGACCGGGGAGCTGTTTTTT. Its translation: CASSLAGGTGELFF.

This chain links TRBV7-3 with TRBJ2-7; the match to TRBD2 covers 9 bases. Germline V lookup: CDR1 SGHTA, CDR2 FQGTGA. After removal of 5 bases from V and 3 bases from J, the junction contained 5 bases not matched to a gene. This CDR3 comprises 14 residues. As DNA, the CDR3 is TGTGCCAGCAGCCTAGCGGGATCCGACTACGAGCAGTACTTC. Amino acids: CASSLAGSDYEQYF.

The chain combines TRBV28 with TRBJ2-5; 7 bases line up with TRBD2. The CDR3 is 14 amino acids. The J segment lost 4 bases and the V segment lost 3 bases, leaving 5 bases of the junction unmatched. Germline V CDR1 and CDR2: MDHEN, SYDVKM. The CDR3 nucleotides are TGTGCCAGCAGTTTGGGAGGGAATGGAGAGACCCAGTACTTC. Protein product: CASSLGGNGETQYF.

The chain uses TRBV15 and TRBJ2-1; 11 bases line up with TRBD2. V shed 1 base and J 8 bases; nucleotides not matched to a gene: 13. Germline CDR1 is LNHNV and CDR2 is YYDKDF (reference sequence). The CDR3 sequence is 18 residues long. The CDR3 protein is CATSRGPYTSGSRDEQFF. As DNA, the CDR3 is TGTGCCACCAGCAGAGGGCCTTATACTAGCGGGAGTAGGGATGAGCAGTTCTTC.

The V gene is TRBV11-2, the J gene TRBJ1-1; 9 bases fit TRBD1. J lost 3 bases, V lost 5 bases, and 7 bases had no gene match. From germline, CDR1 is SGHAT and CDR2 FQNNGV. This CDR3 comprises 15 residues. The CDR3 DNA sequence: TGTGCCAGCAGCCTACTCGACAGGGGGTACACTGAAGCTTTCTTT. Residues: CASSLLDRGYTEAFF.

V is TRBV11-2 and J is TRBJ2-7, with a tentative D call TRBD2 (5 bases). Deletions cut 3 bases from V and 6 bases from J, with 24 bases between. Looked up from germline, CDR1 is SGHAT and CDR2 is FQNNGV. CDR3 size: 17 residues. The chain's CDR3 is CASSFYFVGGSVSEQYF. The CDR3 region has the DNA TGTGCCAGCAGCTTCTATTTCGTGGGCGGGTCGGTCTCCGAGCAGTACTTC.

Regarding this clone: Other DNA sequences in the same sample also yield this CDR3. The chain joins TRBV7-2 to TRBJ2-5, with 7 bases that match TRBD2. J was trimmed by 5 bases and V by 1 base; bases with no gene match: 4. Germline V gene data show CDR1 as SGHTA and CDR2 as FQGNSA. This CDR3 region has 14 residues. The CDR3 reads CASSLGAGEETQYF. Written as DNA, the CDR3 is TGTGCCAGCAGCTTAGGGGCGGGGGAGGAGACCCAGTACTTC.

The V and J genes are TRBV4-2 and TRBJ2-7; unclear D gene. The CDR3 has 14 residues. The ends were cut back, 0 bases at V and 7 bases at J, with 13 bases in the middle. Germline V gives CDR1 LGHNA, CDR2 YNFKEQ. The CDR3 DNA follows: TGTGCCAGCAGCCAAGATACGGCAGGCCGGGAGCAGTACTTC. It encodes CASSQDTAGREQYF.

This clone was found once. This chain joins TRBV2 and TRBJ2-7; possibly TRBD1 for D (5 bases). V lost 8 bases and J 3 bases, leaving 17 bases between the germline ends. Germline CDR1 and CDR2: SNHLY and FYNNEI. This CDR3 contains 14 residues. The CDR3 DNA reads TGTGCCAGCGACGAAGCTGGGGCAAACTACGAGCAGTACTTC. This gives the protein CASDEAGANYEQYF. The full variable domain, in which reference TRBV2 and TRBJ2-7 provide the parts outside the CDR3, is EPEVTQTPSHQVTQMGQEVILRCVPISNHLYFYWYRQILGQKVEFLVSFYNNEISEKSEIFDDQFSVERPDGSNFTLKIRSTKLEDSAMYFCASDEAGANYEQYFGPGTRLTVT.

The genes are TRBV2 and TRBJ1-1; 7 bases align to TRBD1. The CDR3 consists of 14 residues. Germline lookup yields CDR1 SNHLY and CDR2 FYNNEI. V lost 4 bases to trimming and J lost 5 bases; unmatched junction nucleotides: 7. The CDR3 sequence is CASSALRQGTEAFF. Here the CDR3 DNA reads TGTGCCAGCAGTGCCCTCCGACAGGGTACTGAAGCTTTCTTT.

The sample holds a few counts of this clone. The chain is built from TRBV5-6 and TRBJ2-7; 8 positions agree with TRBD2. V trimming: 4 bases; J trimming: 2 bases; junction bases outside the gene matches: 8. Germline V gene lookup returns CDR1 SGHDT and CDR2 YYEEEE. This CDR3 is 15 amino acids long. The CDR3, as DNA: TGTGCCAGCAGCGGCCCGGGACTAGGACCCTACGAGCAGTACTTC. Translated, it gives CASSGPGLGPYEQYF.

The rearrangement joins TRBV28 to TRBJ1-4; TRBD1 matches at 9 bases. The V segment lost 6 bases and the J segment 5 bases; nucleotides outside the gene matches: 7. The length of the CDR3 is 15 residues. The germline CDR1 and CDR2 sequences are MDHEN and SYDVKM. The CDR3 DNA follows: TGTGCCAGCAGAACTGGACAGGGGCGGAATGAAAAACTGTTTTTT. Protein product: CASRTGQGRNEKLFF.

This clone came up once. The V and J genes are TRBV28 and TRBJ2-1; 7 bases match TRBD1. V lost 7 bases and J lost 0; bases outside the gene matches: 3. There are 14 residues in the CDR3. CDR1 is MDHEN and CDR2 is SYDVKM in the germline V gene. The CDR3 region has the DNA TGTGCCAGCATAGGGGGCTTCTCCTACAATGAGCAGTTCTTC. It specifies CASIGGFSYNEQFF.

This CDR3 is CASSVGQGVYNEQFF. The CDR3 DNA is TGTGCCAGCAGCGTAGGGCAGGGTGTATACAATGAGCAGTTCTTC. This rearrangement joins TRBV9 to TRBJ2-1, with D possibly TRBD1 on 5 matching bases. CDR3 length equals 15 residues. The V end was cut by 0 bases, the J end by 4 bases, with 11 bases between. Germline lookup yields CDR1 SGDLS and CDR2 YYNGEE.

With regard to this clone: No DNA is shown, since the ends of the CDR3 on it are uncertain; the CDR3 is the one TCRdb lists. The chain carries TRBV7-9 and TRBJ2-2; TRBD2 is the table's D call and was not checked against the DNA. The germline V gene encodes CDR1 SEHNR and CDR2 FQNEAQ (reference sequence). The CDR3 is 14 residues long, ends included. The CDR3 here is CASSFLWNTGELFF.

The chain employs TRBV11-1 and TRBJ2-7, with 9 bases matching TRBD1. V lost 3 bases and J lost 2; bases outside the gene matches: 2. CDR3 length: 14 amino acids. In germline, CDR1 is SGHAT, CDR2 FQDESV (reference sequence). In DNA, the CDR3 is TGTGCCAGCAGCTTCGGACAGGGGCCCTACGAGCAGTACTTC. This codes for CASSFGQGPYEQYF.

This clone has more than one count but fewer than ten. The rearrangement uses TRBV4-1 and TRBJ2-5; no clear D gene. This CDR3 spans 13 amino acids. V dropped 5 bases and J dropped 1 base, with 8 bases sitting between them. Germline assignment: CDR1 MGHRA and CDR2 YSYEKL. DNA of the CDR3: TGCGCCAGCAGCGACACCCCCCAAGAGACCCAGTACTTC. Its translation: CASSDTPQETQYF.

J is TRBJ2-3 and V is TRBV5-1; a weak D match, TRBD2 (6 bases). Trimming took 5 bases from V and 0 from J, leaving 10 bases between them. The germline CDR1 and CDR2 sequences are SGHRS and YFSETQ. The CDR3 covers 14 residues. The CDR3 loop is CASRAGSSTDTQYF. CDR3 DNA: TGCGCCAGCAGAGCGGGTTCTAGCACAGATACGCAGTATTTT.

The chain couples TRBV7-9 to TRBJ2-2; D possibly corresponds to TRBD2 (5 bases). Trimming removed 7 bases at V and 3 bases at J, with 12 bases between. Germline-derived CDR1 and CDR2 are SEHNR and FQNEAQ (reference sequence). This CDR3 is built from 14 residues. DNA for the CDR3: TGTGCCAGCATCGGGGTTCTTGACACCGGGGAGCTGTTTTTT. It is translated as CASIGVLDTGELFF.

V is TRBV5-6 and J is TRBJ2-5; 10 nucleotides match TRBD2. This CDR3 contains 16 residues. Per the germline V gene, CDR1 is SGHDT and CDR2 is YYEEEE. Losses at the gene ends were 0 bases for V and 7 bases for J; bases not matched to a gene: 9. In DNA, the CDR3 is TGTGCCAGCAGCTTGGGATTGGCTAGCGGGGGAGGGACCCAGTACTTC. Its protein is CASSLGLASGGGTQYF. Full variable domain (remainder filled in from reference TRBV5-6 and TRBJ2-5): DAGVTQSPTHLIKTRGQQVTLRCSPKSGHDTVSWYQQALGQGPQFIFQYYEEEERQRGNFPDRFSGHQFPNYSSELNVNALLLGDSALYLCASSLGLASGGGTQYFGPGTRLLVL.